This TCR beta chain originates from a study of CD8 T cells in Susac syndrome. Notes on the study in general: The total CD8+ repertoires yielded some 15 Susac-specific public clones and the CD8+ TEMRA repertoires yielded five.

V lost 6 bases to trimming and J lost 6 bases, with 5 bases between them. CDR3 length: 10 residues. Germline CDR1 and CDR2: SNHLY and FYNNEI. Notes on this clonotype: Its antigen is not known.

The RNA input was about 0.45 to 1 ug, and it was reverse transcribed with random hexamers. TCRdb reprocessed the immunoSEQ multiplex PCR reads via MiXCR and lists one record per CDR3 protein. This repertoire shows tens of thousands of distinct CDR3 sequences, around 94% found once; its top ten account for 0.52%. Sequenced input: CD8+ T cells from PBMCs. V and J are TRBV2 and TRBJ1-1; D uncertain. The origin of this receptor is a human donor with Susac syndrome. As DNA, the CDR3 is TGTGCCAGCAGAGGCCCTGAAGCTTTCTTT. It codes for CASRGPEAFF.